This entry is about one T cell receptor beta chain. V lost 4 bases and J lost 7; bases outside the gene matches: 15. The CDR3 spans 16 residues. Germline V CDR1 and CDR2: GTSNPN, SVGIG (reference sequence). The sample comes from a study of blood T cell repertoires in COVID-19. Participant reports of clinical history set cohort assignment. Original data processing: For nucleated cells, counts were estimated from reference gene primer amplification. Assay: immunoSEQ multiplex PCR; the TCRdb copy retains only in-frame clones and omits some. V and J calls and clone size are as listed in that table; D and trimming were resolved from the DNA. This sample has some 380,000 clones, with more than 75% found just once.

The chain is built from TRBV30 and TRBJ1-5; 8 bases are shared with TRBD1. The sequenced sample consisted of PBMCs or T cells enriched from blood (not recorded which). The sequence derives from a man aged 25 to 45 who had recovered from COVID-19. CDR3 protein: CAWNADRGGGSQPQHF. CDR3 DNA sequence: TGTGCCTGGAACGCCGACAGGGGAGGAGGGAGCCAGCCCCAGCATTTT.